These 3 T cell receptor beta chains were all obtained from the same sample, sequenced in a study of cytotoxic CD8 clonotypes in ibrutinib-treated CLL. Assay used: immunoSEQ multiplex PCR; TCRdb lists only in-frame clones, some missing. The sample has about 89,000 clones; around 73% are singletons. This specimen consisted of PBMCs, obtained after 12 months of ibrutinib treatment. These receptors originate from a human donor with chronic lymphocytic leukemia.

The chain carries TRBV25-1 and TRBJ2-1; 11 nucleotides line up with TRBD2. The germline CDR1 and CDR2 sequences are MGHDK and SYGVNS. V dropped 1 base and J dropped 7; count of bases not matched to a gene: 6. This CDR3 contains 16 residues. Here the CDR3 reads CASSELVAGGLNEQFF. CDR3 nucleotide sequence: TGTGCCAGCAGTGAATTGGTAGCGGGGGGGCTTAATGAGCAGTTCTTC.

The chain employs TRBV25-1 and TRBJ1-2; no definite D call. Trimming stripped 3 bases from V and 6 bases from J, with 17 bases between. CDR3 length: 15 amino acids. Germline values: CDR1 MGHDK, CDR2 SYGVNS. This CDR3 is CASSDFRTLSDGYTF. Written as DNA, the CDR3 is TGTGCCAGCAGTGATTTTAGAACTCTTAGTGATGGCTACACCTTC.

The V gene is TRBV5-5, the J gene TRBJ1-6; no clear D gene. The CDR3 has 13 residues. Germline lookup yields CDR1 SGHKS and CDR2 YYEKEE (reference sequence). Between the trimmed V and J ends, which lost 4 bases and 6 bases, there was a span of 8 bases. This chain's CDR3 is CASSMALNSPLHF. DNA of the CDR3: TGTGCCAGCAGCATGGCCCTTAATTCACCCCTCCACTTT.